The clone carrying this T cell receptor beta chain was counted ten times or more. The target antigen is unknown. This CDR3 has 17 amino acids. V lost 0 bases, J lost 1 base, and 15 bases lay in between. Looked up from germline, CDR1 is DFQATT and CDR2 is SNEGSKA (reference sequence). This entry is derived from a study of regulatory T cells in long-lasting Graves disease. Findings and limits, study-wide: Lower TCR diversity characterized persistent Graves' patients relative to newly diagnosed patients.

Time point of the sample: newly diagnosed GD, antithyroid drugs for less than 3 months. Generation of the TCR library employed RNA extracted from PBMCs. Construction of the TCR beta libraries employed iRepertoire HTBI primers in conjunction with Arm-PCR of CDR3 regions. TCRdb re-derived calls from the multiplex PCR reads in MiXCR, one entry per CDR3 protein. The sample carries about 210,000 distinct CDR3 sequences, approximately 19% recorded once. The sample was also reused in another study, on T cells in Graves' hyperthyroidism and ophthalmopathy.

This chain links TRBV20-1 with TRBJ2-2; possibly TRBD1 for D (6 bases). The sample here was peripheral blood mononuclear cells (PBMCs), taken at new diagnosis, from a patient treated with antithyroid drugs. This sequence was found in a woman in her 30s with Graves disease. CDR3 nucleotide sequence: TGCAGTGCTAGAGAGAGAATAGTGACAGGGAACACCGGGGAGCTGTTTTTT. Translated: CSARERIVTGNTGELFF.